These 23 T cell receptor beta chains were sequenced from one sample in a study of regulatory T cells in long-lasting Graves disease (dated by TCRdb to the early 2020s). Libraries were prepared through multiplex PCR. These reads were obtained on an Illumina HiSeq 4000. iRepertoire HTBI primers and Arm-PCR amplification of CDR3 regions were used to construct TCR beta libraries. TCRdb's own reprocessing of the public reads used fastp at Q25 and MiXCR and kept productive beta chains. Each entry merges the rows of one CDR3 protein and shows their most common DNA and genes. Present in this sample are a few hundred thousand distinct CDR3 sequences, more than 20% of which were seen just once. The biggest ten clones account for 56% of the sample. Per the publication, the time point label means: persistent/refractory GD, antithyroid drugs over 5 years with positive TRAb. For both TCR sequencing and RNA sequencing, RNA was extracted from PBMCs using TRIzol.

Sample: peripheral blood mononuclear cells (PBMCs), taken when the disease was refractory, from a patient treated with antithyroid drugs. The origin of the receptors is a female donor with Graves disease.

This chain links TRBV3-1 with TRBJ1-2; a weak D match, TRBD1 (5 bases). V was clipped by 3 bases and J by 0 bases, with 8 bases between them. Germline-derived CDR1 and CDR2 are LGHDT and YNNKEL (reference sequence). This CDR3 region has 14 residues. In DNA, the CDR3 is TGTGCCAGCAGCCACAGGGCCGCTAACTATGGCTACACCTTC. Its translation is CASSHRAANYGYTF.

V gene TRBV10-3 combines with J gene TRBJ2-7, with 8 bases lining up with TRBD2. Germline V gives CDR1 ENHRY, CDR2 SYGVKD. Germline trimming cut 2 bases from V and 4 bases from J; bases unmatched to any gene: 1. There are 13 residues in the CDR3. The CDR3 coding sequence is TGTGCCATCAGTGAGGTAGCGGGATACGAGCAGTACTTC. It encodes CAISEVAGYEQYF.

This clonotype was found many times. This chain connects TRBV20-1 to TRBJ1-5, with D possibly TRBD1 on 5 matching bases. The V and J ends lost 0 bases and 2 bases respectively, with 8 bases between them. CDR3 size: 14 residues. Germline CDR1 is DFQATT and CDR2 is SNEGSKA (reference sequence). CDR3 sequence reads: CSARDVRGNQPQHF. The CDR3 nucleotides are TGCAGTGCTAGAGATGTCAGGGGCAATCAGCCCCAGCATTTT.

Ten or more counts support this clonotype. V gene TRBV12-3 or TRBV12-4 combines with J gene TRBJ1-6, with no clear D. V lost 3 bases, J lost 6 bases, and 6 bases lay in between. There are 13 residues in the CDR3. The CDR3 region is CASSFSTNSPLHF. In DNA form, the CDR3 reads TGTGCCAGCAGTTTTAGCACTAATTCACCCCTCCACTTT.

This clonotype occurred many times. The rearrangement joins TRBV20-1 to TRBJ2-7; D could derive from TRBD1 or TRBD2 (5 bases each). CDR3 length: 15 amino acids. The V gene's germline CDR1 is DFQATT and CDR2 SNEGSKA (reference sequence). The ends were cut back, 3 bases at V and 5 bases at J, with 20 bases in the middle. This CDR3 reads CSARATGGRAHEQYF. CDR3 in DNA: TGCAGTGCTAGGGCGACTGGGGGTCGGGCCCACGAGCAGTACTTC.

As concerns this clonotype: This could be a read error, since a much larger clone is one nucleotide away. The chain uses TRBV20-1 and TRBJ2-4; D is unresolved. V lost 6 bases and J lost 8, with 11 bases in between. The CDR3 covers 11 residues. The V gene's germline CDR1 is DFQATT and CDR2 SNEGSKA (reference sequence). CDR3 DNA sequence: TGCAGTGCCGCAAGGACGGACATTCAGTACTTC. Its protein is CSAARTDIQYF.

The chain combines TRBV19 with TRBJ1-2; no clear D. Germline V lookup: CDR1 LNHDA, CDR2 SQIVND (reference sequence). This CDR3 comprises 15 residues. V was cut by 5 bases and J by 9 bases, with 22 bases left in between. The CDR3 DNA sequence: TGTGCCAGTAGTCCGTATCTCGAACCCCCGGAGCGCTACACCTTC. Translating it yields CASSPYLEPPERYTF.

This clonotype has more than one count but fewer than ten. The V call is TRBV18, the J call TRBJ1-1; TRBD1 might be the D (6 bases). Germline V CDR1 and CDR2: KGHSH, LQKENI. There are 14 residues in the CDR3. The V and J ends lost 6 bases and 0 bases respectively, with 11 bases between them. CDR3: CASSEDRMNTEAFF. CDR3 coding DNA: TGTGCCAGCTCCGAAGACAGGATGAACACTGAAGCTTTCTTT.

This rearrangement joins TRBV4-2 to TRBJ2-5, with 9 bases that match TRBD1. The last part of the DNA fits TRBJ2-1 better; the J call may be wrong. This CDR3 contains 15 residues. Germline V gene lookup returns CDR1 LGHNA and CDR2 YNFKEQ. CDR3 residues: CASSQGRDRANEQFF. Written as DNA, the CDR3 is TGTGCCAGCAGCCAAGGCCGGGACAGGGCCAATGAGCAGTTCTTC.

The chain uses TRBV12-3 or TRBV12-4 and TRBJ2-2; tentative D call: TRBD1 (6 bases). The length of the CDR3 is 16 residues. The germline V and J ends were trimmed by 6 bases and 0 bases, with 14 bases remaining between them. CDR3 residues: CASRKTGTANTGELFF. The CDR3 coding sequence is TGTGCCAGCAGAAAGACAGGTACCGCGAACACCGGGGAGCTGTTTTTT.

The V gene is TRBV18, the J gene TRBJ1-1; a possible D gene is TRBD1 (6 bases). CDR3 length: 16 amino acids. Germline V gives CDR1 KGHSH, CDR2 LQKENI. Deletions cut 2 bases from V and 3 bases from J, with 16 bases between. CDR3 in DNA: TGTGCCAGCTCACCAGCTGAAGGGGAGGGGGACACTGAAGCTTTCTTT. It specifies CASSPAEGEGDTEAFF.

There are many counts of this clonotype. The genes are TRBV11-2 and TRBJ2-7; D may correspond to TRBD1 or TRBD2 (5 bases each). Germline values: CDR1 SGHAT, CDR2 FQNNGV. The ends were cut back, 5 bases at V and 1 base at J, with 15 bases in the middle. This CDR3 has 15 amino acids. Written as DNA, the CDR3 is TGTGCCAGCAGCCCCAGGGACCAAGGATCCTACGAGCAGTACTTC. As protein: CASSPRDQGSYEQYF. Based on the CDR3 plus reference TRBV11-2 and TRBJ2-7, the full variable domain is EAGVAQSPRYKIIEKRQSVAFWCNPISGHATLYWYQQILGQGPKLLIQFQNNGVVDDSQLPKDRFSAERLKGVDSTLKIQPAKLEDSAVYLCASSPRDQGSYEQYFGPGTRLTVT.

The chain's CDR3 is CSVNTGGLGEQYF. For the CDR3, the DNA is TGCAGCGTGAACACGGGAGGGCTTGGGGAGCAGTACTTC. The chain combines TRBV20-1 with TRBJ2-7; 8 bases match TRBD2. The CDR3 sequence is 13 residues long. In germline, CDR1 is DFQATT, CDR2 SNEGSKA (reference sequence).

This clonotype was seen repeatedly, ten times or more. The chain employs TRBV15 and TRBJ1-4, with a weak D call TRBD1 (5 bases). This CDR3 is 14 amino acids long. Trimming cost V 5 bases and J 4 bases, with 11 bases left between them. The germline gives CDR1 LNHNV, CDR2 YYDKDF (reference sequence). In nucleotides, the CDR3 is TGTGCCACCAGCCACGACAGATATAATGAAAAACTGTTTTTT. As protein: CATSHDRYNEKLFF.

In this sample, this clonotype turned up many times. The chain carries TRBV6-2 or TRBV6-3 and TRBJ2-4; 9 nucleotides line up with TRBD2. V dropped 4 bases and J dropped 8; count of bases not matched to a gene: 6. Germline CDR1 reads MNHEY; CDR2 reads SVGEGT. The CDR3 contains 14 residues. In nucleotides, the CDR3 is TGTGCCAGCAGTTCGCTAGCGGGGCGCTACATTCAGTACTTC. Translating gives CASSSLAGRYIQYF.

This clonotype came up many times. CDR3 protein: CASKGTVEQPQHF. CDR3 DNA: TGTGCCAGCAAAGGGACAGTCGAACAGCCCCAGCATTTT. The rearrangement links TRBV28 to TRBJ1-5; 7 positions agree with TRBD1. After removal of 7 bases from V and 7 bases from J, the junction contained 7 bases not matched to a gene. The CDR3 is 13 amino acids. Germline CDR1 and CDR2: MDHEN and SYDVKM. Full variable domain (rest looked up from reference TRBV28 and TRBJ1-5): DVKVTQSSRYLVKRTGEKVFLECVQDMDHENMFWYRQDPGLGLRLIYFSYDVKMKEKGDIPEGYSVSREKKERFSLILESASTNQTSMYLCASKGTVEQPQHFGDGTRLSIL.

CDR3 sequence (DNA): TGTGCCAGCAGCTGGGGGGAGGGTGGAAATGAGCAGTTCTTC. This encodes CASSWGEGGNEQFF. V usage is TRBV7-2 and J usage is TRBJ2-1; 7 bases fit TRBD2. V lost 4 bases to trimming and J lost 7 bases; unmatched junction nucleotides: 7. The CDR3 covers 14 residues. Germline V gives CDR1 SGHTA, CDR2 FQGNSA.

About this clonotype itself: This may be a read error: a much more frequent sequence differs by one nucleotide. The chain is built from TRBV28 and TRBJ1-2; TRBD1 agrees at 7 bases. The CDR3 spans 16 residues. The J segment lost 4 bases and the V segment lost 2 bases, leaving 10 bases of the junction unmatched. Germline values: CDR1 MDHEN, CDR2 SYDVKM. The CDR3: CASSLIPRTGGYGYTF. The CDR3, as DNA: TGTGCCAGCAGTTTAATCCCCAGGACAGGTGGCTATGGCTACACCTTC.

The chain recombines TRBV3-1 with TRBJ2-7; D uncertain. V lost 4 bases and J 6 bases, leaving 10 bases between the germline ends. The CDR3 totals 12 residues. Germline values: CDR1 LGHDT, CDR2 YNNKEL (reference sequence). CDR3 amino acids: CASSLTPGEQYF. In DNA, the CDR3 is TGTGCCAGCAGCCTGACTCCCGGCGAGCAGTACTTC.

A remark on this clonotype: Germline and junction disagree at one end, which may indicate a read error. The chain has TRBV7-7 and TRBJ2-5, with TRBD2 matching over 12 bases. Germline CDR1 reads SSHAT; CDR2 reads FNYEAQ (reference sequence). The CDR3 covers 14 residues. The CDR3 sequence: CASSAGLAGETQYF. CDR3 nucleotide sequence: TGTGCTAGCAGCGCGGGACTAGCGGGAGAGACCCAGTACTTC.

On this clonotype: One base away lies a much larger clone, so this may be a sequencing read error. V and J are TRBV10-3 and TRBJ1-2; 8 bases map to TRBD1. Germline CDR1 reads ENHRY; CDR2 reads SYGVKD. The CDR3 has 13 amino acids. CDR3 sequence (DNA): TGTGCCGTCAGCCAGGACAGGGCCTATGGCTACACCTTC. Translation gives CAVSQDRAYGYTF.

Many counts were recorded for this clonotype. This chain connects TRBV6-1 to TRBJ2-5; 12 bases agree with TRBD2. Germline V CDR1 and CDR2: MNHNS, SASEGT. This CDR3 contains 20 residues. J lost 1 base, V lost 5 bases, and 17 bases had no gene match. This chain's CDR3 is CASSLNTGTSGQTTQETQYF. CDR3 bases: TGTGCCAGCAGTCTAAATACCGGGACTAGCGGGCAAACCACCCAAGAGACCCAGTACTTC.

This clonotype was seen many times. The chain employs TRBV3-1 and TRBJ1-5; perhaps TRBD1 as D (5 bases). This CDR3 comprises 13 residues. The germline CDR1 and CDR2 sequences are LGHDT and YNNKEL (reference sequence). The germline V and J ends were trimmed by 2 bases and 7 bases, with 9 bases remaining between them. The CDR3 nucleotides read TGTGCCAGCAGCCAAAGTGGGGACCAGCCCCAGCATTTT. Translation: CASSQSGDQPQHF.